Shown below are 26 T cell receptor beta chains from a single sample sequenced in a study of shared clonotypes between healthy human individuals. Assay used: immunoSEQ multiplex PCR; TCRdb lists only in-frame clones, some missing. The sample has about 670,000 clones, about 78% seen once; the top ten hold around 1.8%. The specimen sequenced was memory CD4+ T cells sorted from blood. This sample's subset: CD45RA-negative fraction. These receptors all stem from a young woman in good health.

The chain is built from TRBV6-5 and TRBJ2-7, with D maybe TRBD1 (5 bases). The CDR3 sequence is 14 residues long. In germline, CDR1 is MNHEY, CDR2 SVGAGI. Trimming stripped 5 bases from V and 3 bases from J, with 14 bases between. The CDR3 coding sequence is TGTGCCAGCAGTCGCGACAGAGGCTTCTACGAGCAGTACTTC. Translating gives CASSRDRGFYEQYF.

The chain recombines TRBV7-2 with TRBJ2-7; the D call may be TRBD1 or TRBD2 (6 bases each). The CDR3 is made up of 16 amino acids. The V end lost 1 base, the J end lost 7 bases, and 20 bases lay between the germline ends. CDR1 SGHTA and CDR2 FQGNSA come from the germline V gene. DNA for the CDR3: TGTGCCAGCAGCTTAGATGTTGGTAGGGGGGACGAGGAGCAGTACTTC. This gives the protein CASSLDVGRGDEEQYF.

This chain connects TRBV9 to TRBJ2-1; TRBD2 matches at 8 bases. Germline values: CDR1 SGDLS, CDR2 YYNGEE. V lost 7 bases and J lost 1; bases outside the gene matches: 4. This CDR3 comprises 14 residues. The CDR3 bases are TGTGCCAGCGATAGCGGGATTTCCTACAATGAGCAGTTCTTC. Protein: CASDSGISYNEQFF.

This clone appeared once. Here the CDR3 reads CASSLAGGNEQFF. The DNA for the CDR3 is TGTGCCAGCAGCTTAGCCGGTGGAAATGAGCAGTTCTTC. V is TRBV7-3 and J is TRBJ2-1; no clear D gene. This CDR3 is built from 13 residues. The germline CDR1 and CDR2 sequences are SGHTA and FQGTGA. V lost 2 bases, J lost 7 bases, and 9 bases lay in between.

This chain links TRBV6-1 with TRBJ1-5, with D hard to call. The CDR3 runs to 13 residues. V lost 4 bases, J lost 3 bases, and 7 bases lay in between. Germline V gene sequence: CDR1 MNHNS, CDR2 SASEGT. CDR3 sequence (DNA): TGTGCCAGCAGTGTAAAGCACAATCAGCCCCAGCATTTT. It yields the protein CASSVKHNQPQHF.

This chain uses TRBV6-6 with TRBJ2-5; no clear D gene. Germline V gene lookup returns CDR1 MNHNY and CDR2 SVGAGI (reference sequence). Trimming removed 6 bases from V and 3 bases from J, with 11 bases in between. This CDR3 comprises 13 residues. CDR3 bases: TGTGCCAGCAGAGTTCCGTCGGAAGAGACCCAGTACTTC. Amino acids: CASRVPSEETQYF.

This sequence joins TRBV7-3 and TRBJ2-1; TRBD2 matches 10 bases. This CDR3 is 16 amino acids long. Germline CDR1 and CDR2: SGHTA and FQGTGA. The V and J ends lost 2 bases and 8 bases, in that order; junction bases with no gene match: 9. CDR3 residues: CASSLHVASGRDEQFF. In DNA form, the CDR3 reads TGTGCCAGCAGCTTACATGTGGCTAGCGGGAGAGATGAGCAGTTCTTC.

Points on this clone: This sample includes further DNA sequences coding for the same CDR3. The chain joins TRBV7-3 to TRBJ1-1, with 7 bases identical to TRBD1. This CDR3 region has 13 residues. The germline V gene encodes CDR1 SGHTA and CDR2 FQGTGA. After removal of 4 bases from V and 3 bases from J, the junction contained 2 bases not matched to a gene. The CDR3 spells CASSSQGDTEAFF. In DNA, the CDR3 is TGTGCCAGCAGCTCCCAGGGGGACACTGAAGCTTTCTTT.

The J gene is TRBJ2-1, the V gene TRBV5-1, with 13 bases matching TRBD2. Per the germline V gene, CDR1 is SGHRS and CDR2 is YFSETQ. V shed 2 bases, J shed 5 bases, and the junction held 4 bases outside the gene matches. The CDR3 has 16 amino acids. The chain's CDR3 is CASSLHGTSGNNEQFF. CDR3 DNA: TGCGCCAGCAGCTTACACGGGACTAGCGGGAACAATGAGCAGTTCTTC.

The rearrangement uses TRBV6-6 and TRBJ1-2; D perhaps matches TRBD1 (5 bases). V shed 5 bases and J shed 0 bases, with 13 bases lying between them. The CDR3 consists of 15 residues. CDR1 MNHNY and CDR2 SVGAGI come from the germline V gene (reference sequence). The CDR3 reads CASSGTVPSNYGYTF. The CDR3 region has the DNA TGTGCCAGCAGTGGGACGGTCCCTTCTAACTATGGCTACACCTTC.

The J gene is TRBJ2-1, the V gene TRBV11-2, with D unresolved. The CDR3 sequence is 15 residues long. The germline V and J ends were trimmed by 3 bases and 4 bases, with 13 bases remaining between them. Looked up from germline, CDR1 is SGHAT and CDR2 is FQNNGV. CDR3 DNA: TGTGCCAGCAGCTTCCTCAGGAACCGGTACAATGAGCAGTTCTTC. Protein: CASSFLRNRYNEQFF.

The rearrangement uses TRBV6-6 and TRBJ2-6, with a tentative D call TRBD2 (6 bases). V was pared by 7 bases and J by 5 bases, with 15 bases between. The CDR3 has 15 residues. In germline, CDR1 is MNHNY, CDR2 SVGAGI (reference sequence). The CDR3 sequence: CASKRGETRANVLTF. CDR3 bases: TGTGCCAGCAAGCGCGGGGAAACCCGGGCCAACGTCCTGACTTTC.

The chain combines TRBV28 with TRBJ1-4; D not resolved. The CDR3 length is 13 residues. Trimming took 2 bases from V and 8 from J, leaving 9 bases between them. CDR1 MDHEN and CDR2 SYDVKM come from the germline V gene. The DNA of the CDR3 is TGTGCCAGCAGTTTACCTCGGAGGGAAAAACTGTTTTTT. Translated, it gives CASSLPRREKLFF.

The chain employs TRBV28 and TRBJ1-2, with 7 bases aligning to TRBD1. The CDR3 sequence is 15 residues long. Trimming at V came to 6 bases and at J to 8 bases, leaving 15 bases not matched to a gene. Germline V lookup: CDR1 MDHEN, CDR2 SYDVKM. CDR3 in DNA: TGTGCCAGCAGGTCTACCCGACAGGGTTTCAAGGGCTACACCTTC. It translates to CASRSTRQGFKGYTF.

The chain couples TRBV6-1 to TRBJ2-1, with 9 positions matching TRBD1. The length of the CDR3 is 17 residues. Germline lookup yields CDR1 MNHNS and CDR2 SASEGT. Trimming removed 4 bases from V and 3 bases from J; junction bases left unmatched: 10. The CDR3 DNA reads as TGTGCCAGCAGTGCCCGGACAGGGGAACGAGGCTACAATGAGCAGTTCTTC. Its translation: CASSARTGERGYNEQFF.

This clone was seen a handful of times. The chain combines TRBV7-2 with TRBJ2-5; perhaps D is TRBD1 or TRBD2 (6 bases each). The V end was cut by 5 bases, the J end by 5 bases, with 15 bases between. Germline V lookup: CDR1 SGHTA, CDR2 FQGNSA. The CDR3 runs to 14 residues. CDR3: CASSPPGAMETQYF. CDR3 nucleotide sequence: TGTGCCAGCAGCCCGCCGGGGGCCATGGAGACCCAGTACTTC.

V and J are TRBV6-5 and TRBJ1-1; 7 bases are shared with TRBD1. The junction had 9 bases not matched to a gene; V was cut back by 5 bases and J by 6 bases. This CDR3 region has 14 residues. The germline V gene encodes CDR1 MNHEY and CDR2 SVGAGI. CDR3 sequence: CASSATGVGAEAFF. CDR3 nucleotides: TGTGCCAGCAGTGCTACAGGGGTAGGTGCTGAAGCTTTCTTT.

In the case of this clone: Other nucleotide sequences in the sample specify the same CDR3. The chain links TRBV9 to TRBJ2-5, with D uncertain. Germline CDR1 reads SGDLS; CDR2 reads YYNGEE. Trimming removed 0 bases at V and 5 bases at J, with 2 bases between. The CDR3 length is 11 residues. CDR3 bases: TGTGCCAGCAGCGTAGATGAGACCCAGTACTTC. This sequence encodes CASSVDETQYF.

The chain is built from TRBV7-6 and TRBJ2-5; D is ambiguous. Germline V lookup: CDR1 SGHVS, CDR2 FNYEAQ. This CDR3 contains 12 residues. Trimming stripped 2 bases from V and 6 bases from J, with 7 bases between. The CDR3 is CASSLFVQTQYF. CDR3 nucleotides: TGTGCCAGCAGCTTATTCGTCCAGACCCAGTACTTC.

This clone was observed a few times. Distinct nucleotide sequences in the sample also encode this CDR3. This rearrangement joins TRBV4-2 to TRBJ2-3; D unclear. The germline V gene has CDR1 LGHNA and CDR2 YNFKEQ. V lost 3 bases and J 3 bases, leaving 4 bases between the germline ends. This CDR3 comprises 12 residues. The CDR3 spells CASSQRTDTQYF. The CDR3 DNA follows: TGTGCCAGCAGCCAGAGGACAGATACGCAGTATTTT.

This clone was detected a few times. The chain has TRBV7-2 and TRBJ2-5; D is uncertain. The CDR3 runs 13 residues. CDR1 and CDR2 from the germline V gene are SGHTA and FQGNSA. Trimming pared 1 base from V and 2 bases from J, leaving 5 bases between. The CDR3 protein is CASSLGIQETQYF. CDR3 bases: TGTGCCAGCAGCTTAGGGATTCAAGAGACCCAGTACTTC.

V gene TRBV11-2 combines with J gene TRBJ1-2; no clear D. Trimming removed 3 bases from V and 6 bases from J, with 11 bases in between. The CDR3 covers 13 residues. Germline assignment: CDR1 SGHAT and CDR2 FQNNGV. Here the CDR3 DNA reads TGTGCCAGCAGCTTCTCGGGTGGGGATGGCTACACCTTC. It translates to CASSFSGGDGYTF. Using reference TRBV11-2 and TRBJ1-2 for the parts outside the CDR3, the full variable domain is EAGVAQSPRYKIIEKRQSVAFWCNPISGHATLYWYQQILGQGPKLLIQFQNNGVVDDSQLPKDRFSAERLKGVDSTLKIQPAKLEDSAVYLCASSFSGGDGYTFGSGTRLTVV.

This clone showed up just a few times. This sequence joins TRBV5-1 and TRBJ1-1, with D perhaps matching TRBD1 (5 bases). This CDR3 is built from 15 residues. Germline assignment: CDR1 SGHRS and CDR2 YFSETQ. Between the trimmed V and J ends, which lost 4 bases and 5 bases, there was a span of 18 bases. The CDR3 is CASSPLYDGGTEAFF. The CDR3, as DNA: TGCGCCAGCAGCCCCCTCTACGACGGGGGGACTGAAGCTTTCTTT. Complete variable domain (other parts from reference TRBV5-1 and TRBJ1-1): KAGVTQTPRYLIKTRGQQVTLSCSPISGHRSVSWYQQTPGQGLQFLFEYFSETQRNKGNFPGRFSGRQFSNSRSEMNVSTLELGDSALYLCASSPLYDGGTEAFFGQGTRLTVV.

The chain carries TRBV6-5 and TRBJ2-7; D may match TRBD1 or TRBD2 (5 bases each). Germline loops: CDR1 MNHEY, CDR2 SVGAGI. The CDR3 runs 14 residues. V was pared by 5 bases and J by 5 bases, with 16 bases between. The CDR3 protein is CASSRDRGRDEQYF. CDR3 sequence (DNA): TGTGCCAGCAGTCGGGACCGAGGAAGGGACGAGCAGTACTTC.

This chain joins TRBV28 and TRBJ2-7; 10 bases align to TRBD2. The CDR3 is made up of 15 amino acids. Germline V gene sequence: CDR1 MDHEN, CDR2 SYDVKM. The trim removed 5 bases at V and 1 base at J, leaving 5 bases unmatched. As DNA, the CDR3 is TGTGCCAGCAGTGAGAGCGGGAGGGCATCCTACGAGCAGTACTTC. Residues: CASSESGRASYEQYF.

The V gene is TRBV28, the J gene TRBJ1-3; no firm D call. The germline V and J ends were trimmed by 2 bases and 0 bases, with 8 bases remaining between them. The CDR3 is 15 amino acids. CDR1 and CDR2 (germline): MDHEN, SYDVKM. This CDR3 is CASSLVGSSGNTIYF. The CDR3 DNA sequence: TGTGCCAGCAGTTTAGTCGGGAGCTCTGGAAACACCATATATTTT. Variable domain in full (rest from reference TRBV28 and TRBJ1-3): DVKVTQSSRYLVKRTGEKVFLECVQDMDHENMFWYRQDPGLGLRLIYFSYDVKMKEKGDIPEGYSVSREKKERFSLILESASTNQTSMYLCASSLVGSSGNTIYFGEGSWLTVV.